This T cell receptor (beta chain) is drawn from a study of blood T cells in healthy people across ages. General observations from the study: The percentage of naive T cells correlated strongly with TCR beta diversity.

A note on this clonotype: The antigen is undetermined.

Trimming left V 7 bases short and J 3 bases short, with 16 bases between. Germline loops: CDR1 MDHEN, CDR2 SYDVKM. The CDR3 runs to 15 residues. A sample-barcoded 5' primer and a J-beta primer mix were used in a second PCR of roughly 6 to 11 cycles. TCRdb re-analysed the 5' RACE reads in MiXCR, keeping a single row per CDR3 protein. The sample includes fewer than 1,200,000 distinct CDR3 sequences, approximately 25% of them seen just once. These data were also filed under a second study, of T cells of mothers and their children. That publication notes: Related pairs of mothers and children showed slightly higher, non-significant overlap versus unrelated pairs.

The genes are TRBV28 and TRBJ1-3, with D possibly matching TRBD1 (6 bases). The sequenced sample was blood. The receptor was derived from a girl aged 2 to 10 in good health. The CDR3 sequence: CASMGGRDFGNTIYF. For the CDR3, the DNA is TGTGCCAGCATGGGGGGCAGGGACTTTGGAAACACCATATATTTT.